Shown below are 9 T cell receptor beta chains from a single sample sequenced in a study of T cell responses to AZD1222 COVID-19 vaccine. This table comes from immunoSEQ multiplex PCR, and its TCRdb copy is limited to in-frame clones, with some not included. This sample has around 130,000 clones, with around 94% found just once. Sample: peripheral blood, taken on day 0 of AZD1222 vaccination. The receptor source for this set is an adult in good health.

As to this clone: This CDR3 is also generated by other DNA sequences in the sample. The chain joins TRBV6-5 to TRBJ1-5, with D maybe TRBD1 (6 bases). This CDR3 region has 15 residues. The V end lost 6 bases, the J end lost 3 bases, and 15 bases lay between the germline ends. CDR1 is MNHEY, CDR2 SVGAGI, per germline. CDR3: CASSRTGPLNQPQHF. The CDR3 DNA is TGTGCCAGCAGCCGCACAGGGCCCCTCAATCAGCCCCAGCATTTT.

The chain's CDR3 is CASSLFAGAYYNEQFF. CDR3 nucleotides: TGCGCCAGCAGCTTGTTCGCGGGAGCATACTACAATGAGCAGTTCTTC. This chain links TRBV5-1 with TRBJ2-1; 7 bases map to TRBD2. J gave up 3 bases and V 1 base, and 7 bases lay outside the gene matches. The CDR3 contains 16 residues. CDR1 is SGHRS and CDR2 is YFSETQ in the germline V gene. Based on the CDR3 plus reference TRBV5-1 and TRBJ2-1, the full variable domain is KAGVTQTPRYLIKTRGQQVTLSCSPISGHRSVSWYQQTPGQGLQFLFEYFSETQRNKGNFPGRFSGRQFSNSRSEMNVSTLELGDSALYLCASSLFAGAYYNEQFFGPGTRLTVL.

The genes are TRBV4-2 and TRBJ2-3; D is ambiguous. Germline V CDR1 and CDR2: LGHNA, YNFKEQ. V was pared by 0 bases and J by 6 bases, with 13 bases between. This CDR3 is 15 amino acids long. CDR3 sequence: CASSQDSNSGDTQYF. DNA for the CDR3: TGTGCCAGCAGCCAAGATAGTAACAGTGGGGATACGCAGTATTTT.

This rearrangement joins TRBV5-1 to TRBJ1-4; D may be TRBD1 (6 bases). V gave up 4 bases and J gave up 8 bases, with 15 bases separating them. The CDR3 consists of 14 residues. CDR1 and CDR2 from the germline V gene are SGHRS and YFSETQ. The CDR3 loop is CASSLGRGGEKLFF. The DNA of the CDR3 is TGCGCCAGCAGCCTAGGCAGGGGTGGCGAAAAACTGTTTTTT.

CDR3 nucleotides: TGTGCCAGCAGTCTCGGGGGCCTCTACGAGCAGTACTTC. This translates into CASSLGGLYEQYF. This chain connects TRBV7-8 to TRBJ2-7, with D perhaps TRBD1 or TRBD2 (6 bases each). This CDR3 comprises 13 residues. CDR1 SGHVS and CDR2 FQNEAQ come from the germline V gene. Deletions cut 6 bases from V and 3 bases from J, with 12 bases between.

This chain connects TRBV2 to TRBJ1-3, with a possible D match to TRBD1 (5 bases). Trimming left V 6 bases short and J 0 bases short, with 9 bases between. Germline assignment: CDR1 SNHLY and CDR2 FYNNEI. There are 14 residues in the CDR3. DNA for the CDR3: TGTGCCAGCAGGTGGGACTCCTCTGGAAACACCATATATTTT. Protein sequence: CASRWDSSGNTIYF.

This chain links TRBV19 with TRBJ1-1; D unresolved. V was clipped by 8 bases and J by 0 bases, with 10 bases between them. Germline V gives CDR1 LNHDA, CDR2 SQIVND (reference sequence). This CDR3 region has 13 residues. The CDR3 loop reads CASSGSLNTEAFF. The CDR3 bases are TGTGCCAGTTCAGGATCCCTGAACACTGAAGCTTTCTTT.

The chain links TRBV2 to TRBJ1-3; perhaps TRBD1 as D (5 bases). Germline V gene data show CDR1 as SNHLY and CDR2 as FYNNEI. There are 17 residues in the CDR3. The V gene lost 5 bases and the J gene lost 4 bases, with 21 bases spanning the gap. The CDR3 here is CASSPGFWQGGGNTIYF. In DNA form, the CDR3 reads TGTGCCAGCAGTCCGGGGTTTTGGCAGGGTGGAGGAAACACCATATATTTT.

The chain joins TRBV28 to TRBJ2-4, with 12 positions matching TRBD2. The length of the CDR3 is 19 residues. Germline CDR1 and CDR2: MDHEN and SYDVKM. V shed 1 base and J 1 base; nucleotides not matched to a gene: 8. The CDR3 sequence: CASSLFGLAGKGAKNIQYF. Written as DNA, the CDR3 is TGTGCCAGCAGTTTATTCGGACTAGCGGGAAAGGGGGCCAAAAACATTCAGTACTTC.